This T cell receptor beta chain was profiled in a study of human T cells and chemical hapten exposure. Study in general: In the roughly 25-week study, patients were dosed weekly with diphenylcyclopropenone on the scalp throughout. Alopecia areata, totalis and universalis patients, mostly female, were included.

Each cDNA molecule in the library carried unique molecular identifiers. Study processing details: Counting gave a median of roughly 100,000 TCRs per sample, with values ranging from roughly 20,000 to 700,000. TCRdb ran MiXCR on the RACE reads and lists one entry per CDR3 protein. The V and J calls were not made by the authors but by TCRdb's processing. The sample contains 150,000 to 200,000 distinct CDR3 sequences, more than 12% of which appear only once. Sample time point: patch test 1, 2 weeks after DPC sensitization. Treatment given: therapeutic diphenylcyclopropenone sensitization with weekly scalp DPC. Trimming left V 4 bases short and J 5 bases short, with 14 bases between. The CDR3 spans 14 residues. CDR1 is SGHRS and CDR2 is YFSETQ in the germline V gene. This clonotype was seen more than once but under ten times.

The receptor comes from a woman between 25 and 40 years old with alopecia areata. Some clones in this sample may be carry-over from other donors' samples. Sequenced here: whole blood, sampled in connection with sensitization to the hapten diphenylcyclopropenone (DPC). This chain links TRBV5-1 with TRBJ2-3; a weak D match, TRBD2 (6 bases). This CDR3 is CASSGGTGLDTQYF. CDR3 DNA: TGCGCCAGCAGCGGCGGGACTGGGCTAGATACGCAGTATTTT.